The 9 T cell receptor beta chains in this list originate from one sample, sequenced in a study of T-cell memory formation after mild COVID-19. From the 5' RACE reads, TCRdb called clonotypes with MiXCR, one entry per CDR3 protein. Counted here are 150,000 to 200,000 distinct CDR3 sequences, about a fifth occurring once; the ten biggest clones make up roughly 24%. The sequenced sample consisted of PBMCs or a T cell subset sorted from them (not recorded which). Receptors were obtained from an adult woman who had mild COVID-19 (a few samples of this study predate the infection). Cell type and time point are not known.

This chain joins TRBV7-3 and TRBJ2-3; D is possibly TRBD1 (8 bases). V lost 4 bases and J 6 bases, leaving 11 bases between the germline ends. Germline V gene data show CDR1 as SGHTA and CDR2 as FQGTGA. This CDR3 has 13 amino acids. CDR3 DNA: TGTGCCAGCAGCTCACAGGGGGGGGATACGCAGTATTTT. Its protein is CASSSQGGDTQYF.

This clonotype came up a few times. The chain employs TRBV30 and TRBJ1-1; the D gene is possibly TRBD1 (5 bases). This CDR3 is built from 16 residues. With 3 bases removed from V and 1 base from J, the gap between germline ends came to 18 bases. Germline V lookup: CDR1 GTSNPN, CDR2 SVGIG (reference sequence). DNA of the CDR3: TGTGCCTGGAGCCCCGCGTTGAGCGGGGGGAACACTGAAGCTTTCTTT. It codes for CAWSPALSGGNTEAFF.

The chain carries TRBV9 and TRBJ2-2; D is unclear. V dropped 0 bases and J dropped 3 bases, with 9 bases sitting between them. CDR1 is SGDLS and CDR2 is YYNGEE in the germline V gene. The CDR3 totals 15 residues. CDR3 region: CASSVEVSYTGELFF. DNA of the CDR3: TGTGCCAGCAGCGTAGAGGTCAGCTACACCGGGGAGCTGTTTTTT.

Only a few counts were recorded for this clonotype. The V and J genes are TRBV5-1 and TRBJ1-1; TRBD1 is a possible D gene (6 bases). The germline CDR1 and CDR2 sequences are SGHRS and YFSETQ. The germline V and J ends were trimmed by 1 base and 1 base, with 14 bases remaining between them. This CDR3 is built from 16 residues. This CDR3 is CASSLTVQGPNTEAFF. The DNA for the CDR3 is TGCGCCAGCAGCTTGACAGTTCAGGGGCCGAACACTGAAGCTTTCTTT.

This clonotype was counted between two and nine times. The chain's CDR3 is CASDLTPRGPDTQYF. CDR3 DNA: TGTGCCAGCGACCTGACCCCTCGAGGCCCAGATACGCAGTATTTT. The rearrangement joins TRBV6-5 to TRBJ2-3; D is unresolved. Trimming pared 8 bases from V and 4 bases from J, leaving 19 bases between. The CDR3 consists of 15 residues. Per germline, CDR1 MNHEY and CDR2 SVGAGI.

The rearrangement links TRBV6-1 to TRBJ1-5; possibly TRBD1 for D (5 bases). The germline CDR1 and CDR2 sequences are MNHNS and SASEGT. There are 15 residues in the CDR3. V lost 7 bases, J lost 1 base, and 14 bases lay in between. This CDR3 reads CASNIRGMSNQPQHF. For the CDR3, the DNA is TGTGCCAGCAATATAAGGGGAATGAGCAATCAGCCCCAGCATTTT.

This clonotype was seen a few times. The rearrangement links TRBV4-2 to TRBJ2-2, with TRBD2 matching 10 bases. CDR1 LGHNA and CDR2 YNFKEQ come from the germline V gene. The CDR3 covers 17 residues. Unmatched junction bases numbered 7, after V lost 3 bases and J lost 3 bases. CDR3 sequence (DNA): TGTGCCAGCAGCCAGGATCCGGGACTAGCGCACACCGGGGAGCTGTTTTTT. It yields the protein CASSQDPGLAHTGELFF.

This clonotype occurred a few times. The chain links TRBV6-7 to TRBJ1-5; a possible D gene is TRBD1 (6 bases). TRBV6-7 has ORF status, its function being uncertain. With 0 bases removed from V and 4 bases from J, the gap between germline ends came to 7 bases. The CDR3 length is 14 residues. The CDR3 protein is CASSYSTGNQPQHF. In DNA form, the CDR3 reads TGTGCCAGCAGTTACTCCACAGGGAATCAGCCCCAGCATTTT.

This clonotype has a count of ten or more. The chain has TRBV7-9 and TRBJ2-7; 7 nucleotides align to TRBD2. Germline V gene data show CDR1 as SEHNR and CDR2 as FQNEAQ (reference sequence). There are 14 residues in the CDR3. Trimming took 1 base from V and 2 from J; bases not matched to a gene: 2. CDR3: CASSLGLAAYEQYF. The CDR3, as DNA: TGTGCCAGCAGCTTAGGGCTAGCGGCCTACGAGCAGTACTTC.